This paragraph reports one T cell receptor (beta chain). This sample is drawn from a study of cytomegalovirus exposure and HLA in healthy donors. From germline, CDR1 is GTSNPN and CDR2 SVGIG (reference sequence). The CDR3 spans 15 residues. Trimming cost V 0 bases and J 0 bases, with 9 bases left between them. PCR amplification relied on 60 Vbeta primers (plus 13 Jbeta primers). The method was immunoSEQ multiplex PCR; TCRdb's version includes in-frame clones alone and lacks a portion of them. The table records 150,000 to 200,000 clones, 68% of them present only once. The rearrangement links TRBV30 to TRBJ1-5, with D uncertain. This TCR came from a young woman in good health and CMV-seropositive. The specimen was PBMCs. CDR3 nucleotides: TGTGCCTGGAGTGTCCTGTTTTATAGCAATCAGCCCCAGCATTTT. This gives the protein CAWSVLFYSNQPQHF. The variable domain in full, completed from reference TRBV30 and TRBJ1-5, reads SQTIHQWPATLVQPVGSPLSLECTVEGTSNPNLYWYRQAAGRGLQLLFYSVGIGQISSEVPQNLSASRPQDRQFILSSKKLLLSDSGFYLCAWSVLFYSNQPQHFGDGTRLSIL.